A single sample gave rise to the 3 T cell receptor beta chains below, sequenced in a study of shared clonotypes between healthy human individuals. TCRdb's copy holds only in-frame clones and misses some; the assay was immunoSEQ multiplex PCR. This sample has a few million clones, with just over 90% found just once. The sample taken for sequencing was naive CD4+ T cells sorted from blood. Regarding subset: CD45RA+ positively selected. The receptors originated from a man aged 18 to 29 in good health.

This chain uses TRBV19 with TRBJ2-5; 8 bases line up with TRBD2. Looked up from germline, CDR1 is LNHDA and CDR2 is SQIVND (reference sequence). The length of the CDR3 is 14 residues. V lost 9 bases and J lost 3; bases outside the gene matches: 9. The CDR3 spells CASSTGGGKETQYF. The CDR3 region has the DNA TGTGCCAGCTCAACGGGGGGGGGCAAAGAGACCCAGTACTTC.

The chain has TRBV10-2 and TRBJ1-4, with no clear D. Germline CDR1 WSHSY, CDR2 SAAADI. This CDR3 has 16 amino acids. V lost 0 bases and J lost 5, with 13 bases in between. The CDR3, as DNA: TGCGCCAGCAGTGAGTCAACATCCATTTTGAATGAAAAACTGTTTTTT. Translating it yields CASSESTSILNEKLFF.

V usage is TRBV7-6 and J usage is TRBJ1-2; D gene uncertain. V dropped 5 bases and J dropped 4 bases, with 11 bases sitting between them. Looked up from germline, CDR1 is SGHVS and CDR2 is FNYEAQ. The CDR3 consists of 13 residues. CDR3 residues: CASSLDWGYGYTF. The CDR3 nucleotides read TGTGCCAGCAGCCTAGATTGGGGCTATGGCTACACCTTC. The full variable domain, in which reference TRBV7-6 and TRBJ1-2 provide the parts outside the CDR3, is GAGVSQSPRYKVTKRGQDVALRCDPISGHVSLYWYRQALGQGPEFLTYFNYEAQQDKSGLPNDRFSAERPEGSISTLTIQRTEQRDSAMYRCASSLDWGYGYTFGSGTRLTVV.